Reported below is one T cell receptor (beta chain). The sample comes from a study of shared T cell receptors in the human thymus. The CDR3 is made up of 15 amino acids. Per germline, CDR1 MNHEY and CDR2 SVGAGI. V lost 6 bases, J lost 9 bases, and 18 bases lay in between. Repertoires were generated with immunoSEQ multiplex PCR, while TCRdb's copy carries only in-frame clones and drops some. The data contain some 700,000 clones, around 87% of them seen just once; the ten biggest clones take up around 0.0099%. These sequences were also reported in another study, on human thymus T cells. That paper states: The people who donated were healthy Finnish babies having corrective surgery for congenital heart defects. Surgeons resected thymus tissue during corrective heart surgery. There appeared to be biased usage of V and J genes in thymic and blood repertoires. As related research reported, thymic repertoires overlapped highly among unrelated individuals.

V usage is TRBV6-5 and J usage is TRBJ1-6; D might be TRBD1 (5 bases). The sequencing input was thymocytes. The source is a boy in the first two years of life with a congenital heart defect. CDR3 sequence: CASRHRRASGSPLHF. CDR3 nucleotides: TGTGCCAGCAGACACCGCAGGGCCTCGGGTTCACCCCTCCACTTT.